The 22 T cell receptor beta chains in this list originate from one sample, sequenced in a study of T-cell reconstitution after alpha-beta-depleted transplantation in children. TCRbeta library construction was performed incorporating unique molecular identifiers. From the PCR reads, TCRdb called clonotypes with MiXCR, one entry per CDR3 protein. The table has fewer than 550,000 distinct CDR3 sequences, about 16% seen once. Material: PBMCs, mostly from graft donor cells, obtained 360 days after TCRalphabeta/CD19-depleted stem cell transplant. These receptors all stem from a boy under two years old who had a stem cell transplant for Wiskott-Aldrich syndrome, so the T cells may come from the graft donor.

This clonotype occurred a few times. V is TRBV7-2 and J is TRBJ2-5, with TRBD1 matching over 9 bases. CDR1 and CDR2 (germline): SGHTA, FQGNSA. V lost 7 bases and J lost 5; bases outside the gene matches: 8. The CDR3 has 14 residues. The CDR3, as DNA: TGTGCCAGCATCAAACAGGGGGCGCGGGAGACCCAGTACTTC. It translates to CASIKQGARETQYF. The whole variable domain, remainder taken from reference TRBV7-2 and TRBJ2-5, is GAGVSQSPSNKVTEKGKDVELRCDPISGHTALYWYRQSLGQGLEFLIYFQGNSAPDKSGLPSDRFSAERTGGSVSTLTIQRTQQEDSAVYLCASIKQGARETQYFGPGTRLLVL.

V is TRBV28 and J is TRBJ2-5; the D gene is possibly TRBD2 (6 bases). CDR3 length: 14 residues. The germline gives CDR1 MDHEN, CDR2 SYDVKM. Trimming pared 5 bases from V and 1 base from J, leaving 11 bases between. The CDR3 DNA follows: TGTGCCAGCAGTCCGTCCGGGGGCCAAGAGACCCAGTACTTC. Its protein product is CASSPSGGQETQYF.

The chain combines TRBV20-1 with TRBJ2-7; a possible D gene is TRBD1 (5 bases). The V gene lost 6 bases and the J gene lost 3 bases, with 15 bases spanning the gap. Germline CDR1 reads DFQATT; CDR2 reads SNEGSKA (reference sequence). The CDR3 has 13 amino acids. CDR3 in DNA: TGCAGTGCCCAGGGCGAGACACACTACGAGCAGTACTTC. This gives the protein CSAQGETHYEQYF.

This clonotype appeared a few times. This rearrangement joins TRBV4-3 to TRBJ2-7; the D is unclear. The V end lost 0 bases, the J end lost 3 bases, and 12 bases lay between the germline ends. Per the germline V gene, CDR1 is LGHNA and CDR2 is YSLEER. The CDR3 is made up of 15 amino acids. The CDR3, as DNA: TGCGCCAGCAGCCAAGATAGGGTAGGGATCTACGAGCAGTACTTC. Translation gives CASSQDRVGIYEQYF.

The V gene is TRBV5-1, the J gene TRBJ2-5; no reliable D call. The V and J ends lost 1 base and 4 bases respectively, with 5 bases between them. CDR3 length: 12 amino acids. Germline lookup yields CDR1 SGHRS and CDR2 YFSETQ. The DNA of the CDR3 is TGCGCCAGCAGCTTGCCCCTAGAGACCCAGTACTTC. Its protein product is CASSLPLETQYF.

This clonotype was detected a few times. The rearrangement joins TRBV20-1 to TRBJ2-1, with TRBD2 identical over 7 bases. The CDR3 has 18 residues. In germline, CDR1 is DFQATT, CDR2 SNEGSKA (reference sequence). V shed 5 bases, J shed 4 bases, and the junction held 20 bases outside the gene matches. The CDR3 nucleotides are TGCAGTGCTCGAAGTTTCGAAGGGTGGCTAGCGGTGTACAATGAGCAGTTCTTC. This gives the protein CSARSFEGWLAVYNEQFF.

The chain couples TRBV20-1 to TRBJ2-1; 7 bases are a match to TRBD2. In germline, CDR1 is DFQATT, CDR2 SNEGSKA (reference sequence). Trimming cost V 2 bases and J 9 bases; bases outside gene matches: 13. This CDR3 comprises 15 residues. CDR3 protein: CSARFGSGGFGEQFF. The DNA of the CDR3 is TGCAGTGCTAGATTTGGATCGGGAGGTTTTGGTGAGCAGTTCTTC.

This clonotype was observed a handful of times. The chain links TRBV5-6 to TRBJ2-5; TRBD2 might be the D (6 bases). The CDR3 spans 13 residues. Trimming took off 1 base at V and 5 bases at J, with 9 bases between the two ends. Germline CDR1 reads SGHDT; CDR2 reads YYEEEE. CDR3 loop: CASSLMGGETQYF. CDR3 DNA sequence: TGTGCCAGCAGCTTGATGGGGGGTGAGACCCAGTACTTC.

This clonotype showed up just a few times. The gene calls are TRBV12-3 or TRBV12-4 and TRBJ2-6, with a possible D match to TRBD2 (7 bases). This CDR3 comprises 16 residues. V was pared by 5 bases and J by 4 bases, with 15 bases between. CDR3 sequence (DNA): TGTGCCAGCAGTCGGGGGGCCCGGGACGGGGCCAACGTCCTGACTTTC. It encodes CASSRGARDGANVLTF.

The chain is built from TRBV7-9 and TRBJ2-1; 11 bases are shared with TRBD2. V shed 2 bases and J 7 bases; nucleotides not matched to a gene: 7. Germline V gene data show CDR1 as SEHNR and CDR2 as FQNEAQ (reference sequence). The CDR3 is made up of 16 amino acids. In DNA, the CDR3 is TGTGCCAGCAGCTTAAAACTAGCGGGAGAGGGGAATGAGCAGTTCTTC. This translates into CASSLKLAGEGNEQFF.

This clonotype showed up just a few times. The chain couples TRBV12-3 or TRBV12-4 to TRBJ2-7; D uncertain. The CDR3 totals 12 residues. V was clipped by 5 bases and J by 2 bases, with 7 bases between them. Here the CDR3 reads CASSRAAYEQYF. In DNA form, the CDR3 reads TGTGCCAGCAGTAGGGCGGCCTACGAGCAGTACTTC.

The chain links TRBV20-1 to TRBJ2-3, with D possibly being TRBD1 (6 bases). V gave up 6 bases and J gave up 2 bases, with 18 bases separating them. The CDR3 has 15 amino acids. Germline CDR1 and CDR2: DFQATT and SNEGSKA (reference sequence). The CDR3 DNA is TGCAGTGCCACACGCCGGGACAAATTCACAGATACGCAGTATTTT. Translated, it gives CSATRRDKFTDTQYF.

There are a few counts of this clonotype. The chain carries TRBV12-3 or TRBV12-4 and TRBJ2-7; 9 bases map to TRBD2. V was clipped by 6 bases and J by 7 bases; unmatched bases: 19. This CDR3 is 17 amino acids long. The CDR3 reads CASSPAHYGTSFLEQYF. The CDR3 nucleotides are TGTGCCAGCAGCCCTGCACATTACGGGACTAGCTTCTTAGAGCAGTACTTC.

The chain joins TRBV29-1 to TRBJ2-2; D is undetermined. Trimming took 1 base from V and 8 from J, leaving 14 bases between them. CDR3 size: 14 residues. Germline CDR1 is SQVTM and CDR2 is ANQGSEA. The CDR3 DNA follows: TGCAGCGTTGAAGGACGGCCGAGGTCGGGGGAGCTGTTTTTT. Its protein is CSVEGRPRSGELFF.

This chain uses TRBV10-2 with TRBJ1-5; possibly TRBD1 for D (5 bases). The CDR3 consists of 19 residues. Germline CDR1 and CDR2: WSHSY and SAAADI. Trimming cost V 0 bases and J 4 bases, with 22 bases left between them. DNA of the CDR3: TGCGCCAGCAGTGAGTCGGGCCAGGGTCCCGGGGTAGCAAATCAGCCCCAGCATTTT. Its protein product is CASSESGQGPGVANQPQHF.

This clonotype was found many times. This sequence joins TRBV28 and TRBJ2-6, with D uncertain. The CDR3 has 15 residues. Looked up from germline, CDR1 is MDHEN and CDR2 is SYDVKM. V was pared by 6 bases and J by 0 bases, with 9 bases between. The CDR3 loop reads CASSLLGSGANVLTF. The CDR3 DNA is TGTGCCAGCAGCTTGCTGGGCTCTGGGGCCAACGTCCTGACTTTC.

This clonotype has more than one count but fewer than ten. The V and J genes are TRBV12-3 or TRBV12-4 and TRBJ2-3, with 12 bases matching TRBD2. The CDR3 sequence is 15 residues long. The junction had 6 bases not matched to a gene; V was cut back by 6 bases and J by 5 bases. The CDR3 is CASRLLAGGIDTQYF. The CDR3, as DNA: TGTGCCAGCAGACTACTAGCGGGGGGTATAGATACGCAGTATTTT.

This clonotype was seen repeatedly, ten times or more. V gene TRBV10-2 combines with J gene TRBJ2-2, with 7 positions matching TRBD1. The germline V gene has CDR1 WSHSY and CDR2 SAAADI. This CDR3 has 14 amino acids. Unmatched junction bases numbered 7, after V lost 7 bases and J lost 5 bases. The CDR3 region is CASKGQFVTGELFF. The CDR3 region has the DNA TGCGCCAGCAAGGGACAGTTCGTTACCGGGGAGCTGTTTTTT.

The chain is built from TRBV2 and TRBJ1-3, with D tentatively TRBD1 (6 bases). From germline, CDR1 is SNHLY and CDR2 FYNNEI. The CDR3 length is 15 residues. Trimming left V 5 bases short and J 0 bases short, with 11 bases between. The CDR3 nucleotides read TGTGCCAGCAGTAGGGACACTCTCTCTGGAAACACCATATATTTT. Encoded protein: CASSRDTLSGNTIYF.

The chain is built from TRBV12-3 or TRBV12-4 and TRBJ2-5, with 7 bases aligning to TRBD2. CDR3 length equals 15 residues. V lost 8 bases to trimming and J lost 5 bases; unmatched junction nucleotides: 14. The CDR3 protein is CASSFGGGPLETQYF. The CDR3 nucleotides are TGTGCCAGCTCCTTTGGGGGAGGGCCATTGGAGACCCAGTACTTC.

The genes are TRBV4-1 and TRBJ2-6; D possibly corresponds to TRBD1 (6 bases). Trimming removed 2 bases at V and 0 bases at J, with 14 bases between. The CDR3 contains 18 residues. Germline CDR1 MGHRA, CDR2 YSYEKL. The CDR3 nucleotides are TGCGCCAGCAGCCAAATCGGGACATCGAACTCTGGGGCCAACGTCCTGACTTTC. Its protein is CASSQIGTSNSGANVLTF.

The V gene is TRBV20-1, the J gene TRBJ2-7; D may be TRBD2 (5 bases). Trimming shortened V by 1 base and J by 2 bases, and 12 bases separated the two germline ends. The germline CDR1 and CDR2 sequences are DFQATT and SNEGSKA (reference sequence). The length of the CDR3 is 14 residues. In DNA form, the CDR3 reads TGCAGTGCTAGAGCCGGGATTTGGGCCTACGAGCAGTACTTC. It codes for CSARAGIWAYEQYF.